Below are 20 T cell receptor beta chains sequenced from a single sample in a study of blood T cell repertoires in COVID-19. Only in-frame clones appear in the TCRdb table, and some are missing; sequencing was by immunoSEQ multiplex PCR. The table has 150,000 to 200,000 clones, roughly 89% seen once. The sample consisted of peripheral blood. The receptors were sampled from a young woman who had recovered from COVID-19.

This chain connects TRBV7-2 to TRBJ1-6; D is possibly TRBD1 (5 bases). The V gene lost 5 bases and the J gene lost 7 bases, with 18 bases spanning the gap. The CDR3 runs to 16 residues. Germline lookup yields CDR1 SGHTA and CDR2 FQGNSA. The CDR3: CASSTPSREGNSPLHF. The CDR3 DNA sequence: TGTGCCAGCAGCACACCCTCGAGGGAGGGGAATTCACCCCTCCACTTT.

This chain links TRBV4-3 with TRBJ1-2; 7 bases line up with TRBD1. Germline lookup yields CDR1 LGHNA and CDR2 YSLEER. The CDR3 contains 16 residues. V shed 2 bases, J shed 2 bases, and the junction held 8 bases outside the gene matches. The CDR3 bases are TGCGCCAGCAGCCAATCTACAGGGGAAGGAAACTATGGCTACACCTTC. Translation: CASSQSTGEGNYGYTF.

The chain joins TRBV7-2 to TRBJ2-2, with 7 bases fitting TRBD2. The CDR3 consists of 15 residues. V shed 5 bases, J shed 5 bases, and the junction held 8 bases outside the gene matches. Germline values: CDR1 SGHTA, CDR2 FQGNSA. The CDR3 loop reads CASSATGTTTGELFF. Here the CDR3 DNA reads TGTGCCAGCAGCGCAACCGGGACTACGACCGGGGAGCTGTTTTTT.

The chain is built from TRBV6-1 and TRBJ2-3, with a weak D call TRBD1 (5 bases). The germline CDR1 and CDR2 sequences are MNHNS and SASEGT. With 2 bases removed from V and 4 bases from J, the gap between germline ends came to 16 bases. CDR3 length: 16 residues. The CDR3 reads CASSELSGQGADTQYF. Written as DNA, the CDR3 is TGTGCCAGCAGTGAACTGTCCGGGCAGGGCGCAGATACGCAGTATTTT.

V usage is TRBV6-2 or TRBV6-3 and J usage is TRBJ2-3, with 9 bases matching TRBD2. The ends lost 4 bases at V and 1 base at J; junction bases unmatched: 6. CDR3 size: 16 residues. Germline loops: CDR1 MNHEY, CDR2 SVGEGT. The DNA for the CDR3 is TGTGCCAGCAGTTCGACTAGCGGCCAGGGCACAGATACGCAGTATTTT. This translates into CASSSTSGQGTDTQYF.

The rearrangement links TRBV7-8 to TRBJ2-3; 9 bases fit TRBD1. Germline V CDR1 and CDR2: SGHVS, FQNEAQ. The CDR3 consists of 17 residues. V lost 1 base, J lost 8 bases, and 13 bases stayed unmatched. CDR3 residues: CASSLDEGDREWSTQYF. In DNA, the CDR3 is TGTGCCAGCAGCTTAGATGAGGGGGACAGGGAGTGGAGTACGCAGTATTTT.

The rearrangement uses TRBV27 and TRBJ1-4; D gene uncertain. The CDR3 is 14 amino acids. Germline CDR1 reads MNHEY; CDR2 reads SMNVEV (reference sequence). Trimming pared 3 bases from V and 0 bases from J, leaving 5 bases between. This chain's CDR3 is CASSFSATNEKLFF. The CDR3 coding sequence is TGTGCCAGCAGTTTTTCAGCAACTAATGAAAAACTGTTTTTT.

The chain carries TRBV13 and TRBJ2-7; D not resolved. V shed 3 bases and J shed 3 bases, with 6 bases lying between them. This CDR3 comprises 12 residues. CDR1 and CDR2 (germline): PRHDT, FYEKMQ (reference sequence). In nucleotides, the CDR3 is TGTGCCAGCAGCTTCCTCTACTACGAGCAGTACGTC. It encodes CASSFLYYEQYV.

In its sample, this clone was seen a few times. This chain connects TRBV7-2 to TRBJ1-3; possible D gene TRBD1, 5 bases. CDR3 length equals 14 residues. Trimming stripped 10 bases from V and 0 bases from J, with 13 bases between. Germline lookup yields CDR1 SGHTA and CDR2 FQGNSA. The CDR3 loop is CATEGAGSGNTIYF. The CDR3 nucleotides read TGTGCCACCGAAGGGGCTGGCTCTGGAAACACCATATATTTT.

The V gene is TRBV7-2, the J gene TRBJ2-3; 12 bases align to TRBD2. The CDR3 sequence is 17 residues long. Germline CDR1 and CDR2: SGHTA and FQGNSA. V gave up 1 base and J gave up 5 bases; unmatched junction bases: 7. CDR3 sequence: CASSLVSSGRGRDTQYF. CDR3 sequence (DNA): TGTGCCAGCAGCTTAGTTTCTAGCGGGAGGGGAAGAGATACGCAGTATTTT.

This sequence joins TRBV27 and TRBJ1-3; 11 bases are a match to TRBD1. The germline gives CDR1 MNHEY, CDR2 SMNVEV (reference sequence). The CDR3 is 17 residues long. The ends lost 4 bases at V and 0 bases at J; junction bases unmatched: 5. The CDR3 coding sequence is TGTGCCAGCAGTTCCCGGACAGGGGGCCTCTCTGGAAACACCATATATTTT. It encodes CASSSRTGGLSGNTIYF.

The J gene is TRBJ2-1, the V gene TRBV25-1; 9 nucleotides agree with TRBD1. The CDR3 is 14 amino acids. Germline V gene lookup returns CDR1 MGHDK and CDR2 SYGVNS. V gave up 8 bases and J gave up 1 base; unmatched junction bases: 3. The CDR3 DNA reads TGTGCCAGCTGCGGGACAGGGTCCTACAATGAGCAGTTCTTC. This sequence encodes CASCGTGSYNEQFF.

The V gene is TRBV4-3, the J gene TRBJ2-3; possibly TRBD2 for D (5 bases). From germline, CDR1 is LGHNA and CDR2 YSLEER. The V end lost 0 bases, the J end lost 5 bases, and 12 bases lay between the germline ends. The CDR3 totals 15 residues. The CDR3 nucleotides read TGCGCCAGCAGCCAAGAAGGGTTAGCGAAAGATACGCAGTATTTT. This sequence encodes CASSQEGLAKDTQYF.

This clone showed up just once. V is TRBV3-1 (or the pseudogene TRBV3-2) and J is TRBJ2-3, with D possibly being TRBD2 (6 bases). Trimming cost V 2 bases and J 2 bases, with 11 bases left between them. Germline CDR1 LGHDT, CDR2 YNNKEL (reference sequence). CDR3 length: 15 amino acids. CDR3 DNA sequence: TGTGCCAGCAGCCAAAAACTAGCTCCCACAGATACGCAGTATTTT. Protein: CASSQKLAPTDTQYF.

The chain combines TRBV18 with TRBJ2-5; 9 bases map to TRBD2. This CDR3 has 15 residues. V trimming: 2 bases; J trimming: 5 bases; junction bases outside the gene matches: 6. In germline, CDR1 is KGHSH, CDR2 LQKENI. The CDR3 nucleotides read TGTGCCAGCTCACCAAGCGGGGGGCGGACCGAGACCCAGTACTTC. Translated: CASSPSGGRTETQYF.

This clone was observed a handful of times. The V and J genes are TRBV4-1 and TRBJ2-3; TRBD2 aligns across 7 bases. The CDR3 has 15 amino acids. Trimming took 0 bases from V and 1 from J; bases not matched to a gene: 1. From germline, CDR1 is MGHRA and CDR2 YSYEKL. CDR3 in DNA: TGCGCCAGCAGCCAAGAGGGGAGGGGCACAGATACGCAGTATTTT. The encoded protein is CASSQEGRGTDTQYF.

V gene TRBV19 combines with J gene TRBJ1-2; 10 positions match TRBD1. The V and J ends lost 7 bases and 8 bases, in that order; junction bases with no gene match: 10. This CDR3 is 14 amino acids long. Germline CDR1 LNHDA, CDR2 SQIVND (reference sequence). The CDR3 coding sequence is TGTGCCAGTATTATTCGACAGGGGGCGAAAGGCTACACCTTC. Its protein is CASIIRQGAKGYTF.

This clone is a singleton in its sample. This sequence joins TRBV7-6 and TRBJ2-2, with TRBD1 matching over 11 bases. Unmatched junction bases numbered 6, after V lost 6 bases and J lost 6 bases. This CDR3 spans 15 amino acids. The germline CDR1 and CDR2 sequences are SGHVS and FNYEAQ. The chain's CDR3 is CASRAGTGGPGELFF. The CDR3 DNA is TGTGCCAGCAGAGCCGGGACAGGGGGACCCGGGGAGCTGTTTTTT.

This chain links TRBV16 with TRBJ1-1; maybe TRBD1 (5 bases). In germline, CDR1 is KGHSY, CDR2 FQNENV. This CDR3 has 15 residues. V was shortened by 0 bases and J by 1 base, with 9 bases between the two germline ends. CDR3 region: CASSQSGLKNTEAFF. Written as DNA, the CDR3 is TGTGCCAGCAGCCAATCGGGGCTAAAGAACACTGAAGCTTTCTTT.

The table lists this clone with a count of one. The V gene is TRBV27, the J gene TRBJ1-2, with 7 bases matching TRBD1. Looked up from germline, CDR1 is MNHEY and CDR2 is SMNVEV (reference sequence). The CDR3 has 14 amino acids. The CDR3 coding sequence is TGTCCGACAGCGACTGCGGTAGCAGGGGGTGGCTACACCTTC. Its translation: CPTATAVAGGGYTF.